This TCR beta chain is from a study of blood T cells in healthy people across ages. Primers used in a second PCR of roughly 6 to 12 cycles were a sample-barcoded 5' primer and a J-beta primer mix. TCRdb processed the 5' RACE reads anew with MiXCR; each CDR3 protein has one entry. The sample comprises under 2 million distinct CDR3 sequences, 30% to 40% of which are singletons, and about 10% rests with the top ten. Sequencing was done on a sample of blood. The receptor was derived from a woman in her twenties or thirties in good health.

CDR3 coding DNA: TGTGCCAGCAGCCTGACTAAGACGGGCAATGAGCAGTTCTTC. It yields the protein CASSLTKTGNEQFF. The chain carries TRBV9 and TRBJ2-1, with a possible D match to TRBD2 (5 bases). The CDR3 is 14 residues long. V lost 4 bases and J 6 bases, leaving 14 bases between the germline ends. The germline gives CDR1 SGDLS, CDR2 YYNGEE.